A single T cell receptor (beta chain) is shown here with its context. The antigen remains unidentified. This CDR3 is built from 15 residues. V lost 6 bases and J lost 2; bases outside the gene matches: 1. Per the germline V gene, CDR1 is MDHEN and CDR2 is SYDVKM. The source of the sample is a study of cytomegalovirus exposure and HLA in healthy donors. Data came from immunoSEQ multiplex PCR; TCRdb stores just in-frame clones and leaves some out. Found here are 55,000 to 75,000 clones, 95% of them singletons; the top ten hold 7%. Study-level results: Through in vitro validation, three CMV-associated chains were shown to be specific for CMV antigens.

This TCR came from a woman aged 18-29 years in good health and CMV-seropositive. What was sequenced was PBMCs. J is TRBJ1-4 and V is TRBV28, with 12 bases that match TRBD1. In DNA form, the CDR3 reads TGTGCCAGCAGAGGGACAGGGGGCACTAATGAAAAACTGTTTTTT. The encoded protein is CASRGTGGTNEKLFF.